The 29 T cell receptor beta chains below all came from one sample that was sequenced in a study of blood T cell repertoires in COVID-19. The protocol was immunoSEQ multiplex PCR, while the TCRdb copy is restricted to in-frame clones and leaves out a portion. The top ten clones hold about 8% of a sample with 150,000 or so clones, 84% of them seen once. The material sequenced was peripheral blood. These receptors originate from a man in his forties who had recovered from COVID-19.

The chain is built from TRBV30 and TRBJ1-4; 9 nucleotides line up with TRBD1. This CDR3 contains 16 residues. The V gene end was trimmed by 1 base and the J gene end by 5 bases; junction bases not matched to a gene: 8. Germline V gene sequence: CDR1 GTSNPN, CDR2 SVGIG (reference sequence). CDR3 sequence reads: CAWSAGTGRWNEKLFF. CDR3 DNA: TGTGCCTGGAGTGCAGGGACAGGGAGATGGAATGAAAAACTGTTTTTT.

The V and J genes are TRBV4-3 and TRBJ2-2; 8 bases agree with TRBD1. The V and J ends lost 0 bases and 6 bases, in that order; junction bases with no gene match: 12. CDR3 length equals 18 residues. The germline gives CDR1 LGHNA, CDR2 YSLEER. The DNA for the CDR3 is TGCGCCAGCAGCCAAGAAAGGTGGACAGGGCAGGGCGCCGGGGAGCTGTTTTTT. Translated, it gives CASSQERWTGQGAGELFF.

This clone was observed a few times. This chain uses TRBV21-1 with TRBJ2-1; TRBD1, the D gene given by the table, was not confirmed from the DNA. TRBV21-1 is reported as a pseudogene. The CDR3 has 12 residues. Here the CDR3 DNA reads TGTGCCAGCAATGGGGGCGGGTTAGGGCAGTTCTTC. This codes for CASNGGGLGQFF.

This clone was seen a few times. The rearrangement joins TRBV6-1 to TRBJ1-5; D is possibly TRBD1 (6 bases). This CDR3 is built from 18 residues. CDR1 and CDR2 from the germline V gene are MNHNS and SASEGT. V lost 4 bases and J 2 bases, leaving 21 bases between the germline ends. CDR3 nucleotides: TGTGCCAGCAGTGGACTACCGGGACATCCGACGGGCAATCAGCCCCAGCATTTT. Protein sequence: CASSGLPGHPTGNQPQHF.

This rearrangement joins TRBV7-9 to TRBJ2-3; 12 bases fit TRBD2. This CDR3 is built from 14 residues. Trimming at V came to 5 bases and at J to 9 bases, leaving 6 bases not matched to a gene. Germline V CDR1 and CDR2: SEHNR, FQNEAQ (reference sequence). CDR3 protein: CASSPSGGAVTQYF. CDR3 coding DNA: TGTGCCAGCAGCCCTAGCGGGGGGGCCGTCACGCAGTATTTT.

The J gene is TRBJ2-5, the V gene TRBV7-6; 9 nucleotides match TRBD2. The trim removed 5 bases at V and 1 base at J, leaving 14 bases unmatched. Per the germline V gene, CDR1 is SGHVS and CDR2 is FNYEAQ. The CDR3 totals 18 residues. The CDR3: CASSLVVSGSLSQETQYF. DNA of the CDR3: TGTGCCAGCAGCCTCGTTGTTAGCGGGAGTTTATCCCAAGAGACCCAGTACTTC.

The chain has TRBV9 and TRBJ1-3; possible D gene TRBD1, 6 bases. The length of the CDR3 is 16 residues. In germline, CDR1 is SGDLS, CDR2 YYNGEE. Trimming removed 0 bases from V and 0 bases from J, with 10 bases in between. The CDR3 sequence: CASSVDGQSSGNTIYF. DNA of the CDR3: TGTGCCAGCAGCGTAGATGGACAGAGCTCTGGAAACACCATATATTTT.

This clone was recorded a few times. In DNA form, the CDR3 reads TGTGCCAGCAGCCCAGTAACAGAATCCCTTTATGGCTACACCTTC. Translation: CASSPVTESLYGYTF. The rearrangement links TRBV5-6 to TRBJ1-2; D gene ambiguous. Deletions cut 4 bases from V and 5 bases from J, with 18 bases between. This CDR3 is 15 amino acids long. Germline V gene lookup returns CDR1 SGHDT and CDR2 YYEEEE.

This chain links TRBV18 with TRBJ2-5; 8 bases match TRBD2. The CDR3 contains 15 residues. Germline V CDR1 and CDR2: KGHSH, LQKENI. V dropped 6 bases and J dropped 3; count of bases not matched to a gene: 9. The CDR3 sequence: CASSGEAGVEETQYF. The CDR3 DNA follows: TGTGCCAGCTCCGGAGAAGCGGGGGTCGAAGAGACCCAGTACTTC. Drawing the rest from reference TRBV18 and TRBJ2-5, the complete variable domain is NAGVMQNPRHLVRRRGQEARLRCSPMKGHSHVYWYRQLPEEGLKFMVYLQKENIIDESGMPKERFSAEFPKEGPSILRIQQVVRGDSAAYFCASSGEAGVEETQYFGPGTRLLVL.

The chain combines TRBV3-1 (or the pseudogene TRBV3-2) with TRBJ2-5; 8 positions match TRBD2. The CDR3 spans 11 residues. Germline CDR1 is LGHDT and CDR2 is YNNKEL (reference sequence). Losses at the gene ends were 11 bases for V and 4 bases for J; bases not matched to a gene: 3. The CDR3: CAAGGGETQYF. The CDR3 nucleotides read TGTGCCGCGGGGGGAGGAGAGACCCAGTACTTC.

V and J are TRBV7-9 and TRBJ2-3; D is ambiguous. The CDR3 contains 12 residues. The germline gives CDR1 SEHNR, CDR2 FQNEAQ (reference sequence). V lost 5 bases, J lost 2 bases, and 5 bases lay in between. CDR3 region: CASSQNTDTQYF. The CDR3 nucleotides are TGTGCCAGCAGCCAGAACACAGATACGCAGTATTTT.

This chain uses TRBV7-2 with TRBJ2-7; 10 nucleotides agree with TRBD2. The J segment lost 5 bases and the V segment lost 2 bases, leaving 9 bases of the junction unmatched. The CDR3 sequence is 16 residues long. Germline values: CDR1 SGHTA, CDR2 FQGNSA. The CDR3 loop reads CASSLTSGRALHEQYF. CDR3 nucleotide sequence: TGTGCCAGCAGCTTAACCAGCGGGAGGGCCCTCCACGAGCAGTACTTC.

The rearrangement joins TRBV4-3 to TRBJ1-2; a possible D gene is TRBD1 (5 bases). The CDR3 has 16 amino acids. V was cut by 2 bases and J by 7 bases, with 20 bases left in between. Germline CDR1 is LGHNA and CDR2 is YSLEER. CDR3 bases: TGCGCCAGCAGCCAACATCGGGGGGAGCCCTGGGGTGGCTACACCTTC. Translating gives CASSQHRGEPWGGYTF.

The rearrangement joins TRBV3-1 (or the pseudogene TRBV3-2) to TRBJ2-3, with D possibly TRBD2 on 5 matching bases. The CDR3 sequence is 17 residues long. V lost 0 bases and J lost 1, with 14 bases in between. CDR1 is LGHDT, CDR2 YNNKEL, per germline (reference sequence). The DNA for the CDR3 is TGTGCCAGCAGCCAAGAAGGCCTCCGGCGGGGCACAGATACGCAGTATTTT. This gives the protein CASSQEGLRRGTDTQYF.

The V call is TRBV7-6, the J call TRBJ2-3, with TRBD1 matching over 8 bases. The germline V gene has CDR1 SGHVS and CDR2 FNYEAQ. V lost 5 bases, J lost 2 bases, and 6 bases stayed unmatched. The CDR3 runs 15 residues. CDR3 sequence: CASSLGTGNTDTQYF. DNA for the CDR3: TGTGCCAGCAGCCTAGGGACAGGAAACACAGATACGCAGTATTTT.

This chain connects TRBV10-3 to TRBJ1-1; no definite D call. Germline V gene data show CDR1 as ENHRY and CDR2 as SYGVKD. The CDR3 extends over 11 amino acids. V lost 5 bases and J lost 3, with 4 bases in between. The CDR3 DNA is TGTGCCATCAGTTCCGACACTGAAGCTTTCTTT. Translating it yields CAISSDTEAFF.

This clone was counted a single time. This chain links TRBV5-6 with TRBJ2-1; TRBD1 agrees at 9 bases. Germline V gene data show CDR1 as SGHDT and CDR2 as YYEEEE. The CDR3 is made up of 16 amino acids. The V and J ends lost 4 bases and 10 bases, in that order; junction bases with no gene match: 15. The DNA for the CDR3 is TGTGCCAGCAGCCGATTGACAGGGGGTCCACGCAGGGAGCAGTTCTTC. Translation: CASSRLTGGPRREQFF.

The chain uses TRBV3-1 (or the pseudogene TRBV3-2) and TRBJ2-1; 9 bases fit TRBD1. The J segment lost 6 bases and the V segment lost 4 bases, leaving 4 bases of the junction unmatched. The length of the CDR3 is 14 residues. The germline CDR1 and CDR2 sequences are LGHDT and YNNKEL (reference sequence). CDR3 DNA sequence: TGTGCCAGCAGCCTCCGGGACAGGGCCAATGAGCAGTTCTTC. Translating it yields CASSLRDRANEQFF.

The chain recombines TRBV3-1 (or the pseudogene TRBV3-2) with TRBJ2-7; TRBD2 matches 7 bases. There are 16 residues in the CDR3. Germline V gene data show CDR1 as LGHDT and CDR2 as YNNKEL (reference sequence). The V gene end was trimmed by 1 base and the J gene end by 2 bases; junction bases not matched to a gene: 8. CDR3 nucleotide sequence: TGTGCCAGCAGCCAAGGATTTAGCGGGCGGGCCTACGAGCAGTACTTC. Amino acids: CASSQGFSGRAYEQYF.

This rearrangement joins TRBV10-3 to TRBJ2-1; TRBD2 aligns across 12 bases. J lost 6 bases, V lost 7 bases, and 4 bases had no gene match. The CDR3 loop spans 14 amino acids. The germline gives CDR1 ENHRY, CDR2 SYGVKD. CDR3 region: CAITTSGGLNEQFF. DNA of the CDR3: TGTGCCATCACTACTAGCGGGGGGCTCAATGAGCAGTTCTTC.

The chain combines TRBV19 with TRBJ2-2, with TRBD2 matching over 8 bases. This CDR3 has 16 residues. The V gene's germline CDR1 is LNHDA and CDR2 SQIVND (reference sequence). Germline trimming cut 1 base from V and 2 bases from J; bases unmatched to any gene: 3. CDR3 region: CASSIAGTRNTGELFF. CDR3 bases: TGTGCCAGTAGTATAGCCGGGACTAGAAACACCGGGGAGCTGTTTTTT.

This clone was seen only once. V usage is TRBV6-5 and J usage is TRBJ1-1, with a possible D match to TRBD1 (6 bases). This CDR3 contains 15 residues. Germline V lookup: CDR1 MNHEY, CDR2 SVGAGI. V was trimmed by 5 bases and J by 0 bases, leaving 13 bases between them. CDR3: CASSPGGGVNTEAFF. The DNA of the CDR3 is TGTGCCAGCAGTCCCGGAGGGGGGGTGAACACTGAAGCTTTCTTT.

The J gene is TRBJ2-7, the V gene TRBV29-1; possible D gene TRBD2, 7 bases. CDR1 and CDR2 (germline): SQVTM, ANQGSEA. CDR3 length: 14 amino acids. The V gene lost 4 bases and the J gene lost 2 bases, with 15 bases spanning the gap. The DNA of the CDR3 is TGCAGCGTTGTCGGGGGGCAGGGGCCCTACGAGCAGTACTTC. It translates to CSVVGGQGPYEQYF.

CDR3: CASSIRGNSNQPQHF. The DNA for the CDR3 is TGTGCCAGTAGTATAAGGGGGAATAGCAATCAGCCCCAGCATTTT. The chain combines TRBV19 with TRBJ1-5, with D perhaps TRBD1 (6 bases). Germline V gene sequence: CDR1 LNHDA, CDR2 SQIVND (reference sequence). Trimming cost V 2 bases and J 0 bases, with 8 bases left between them. This CDR3 has 15 residues.

The V and J genes are TRBV15 and TRBJ2-1; TRBD2 aligns across 8 bases. Germline V CDR1 and CDR2: LNHNV, YYDKDF (reference sequence). The ends lost 5 bases at V and 0 bases at J; junction bases unmatched: 3. This CDR3 spans 15 amino acids. The CDR3 loop is CATSLTSGSYNEQFF. As DNA, the CDR3 is TGTGCCACCAGCCTCACTAGCGGCTCCTACAATGAGCAGTTCTTC.

V usage is TRBV9 and J usage is TRBJ2-7; 11 positions match TRBD2. This CDR3 region has 17 residues. The V gene's germline CDR1 is SGDLS and CDR2 YYNGEE. J was trimmed by 3 bases and V by 4 bases; bases with no gene match: 12. In nucleotides, the CDR3 is TGTGCCAGCAGCCCCAAGGGGGGACTAGCGGAATACTACGAGCAGTACTTC. Translating gives CASSPKGGLAEYYEQYF.

The chain recombines TRBV6-5 with TRBJ1-5; 7 bases map to TRBD1. The CDR3 runs to 13 residues. The germline gives CDR1 MNHEY, CDR2 SVGAGI. Trimming cost V 8 bases and J 6 bases; bases outside gene matches: 7. CDR3 sequence reads: CASAGQRLQPQHF. The CDR3 bases are TGTGCCAGCGCGGGACAGCGACTTCAGCCCCAGCATTTT.

The V and J genes are TRBV11-3 and TRBJ2-1; D is unresolved. V lost 5 bases, J lost 0 bases, and 11 bases lay in between. CDR3 length: 15 amino acids. CDR1 is SGHNT, CDR2 YENEEA, per germline. CDR3 in amino acids: CASSPPTSSYNEQFF. The CDR3, as DNA: TGTGCCAGCAGCCCTCCTACGAGCTCCTACAATGAGCAGTTCTTC.

The chain joins TRBV6-2 or TRBV6-3 to TRBJ2-5; 9 nucleotides line up with TRBD1. This CDR3 has 17 amino acids. Germline loops: CDR1 MNHEY, CDR2 SVGEGT. V lost 6 bases and J lost 5; bases outside the gene matches: 16. Here the CDR3 reads CASSPHSYNRGRETQYF. As DNA, the CDR3 is TGTGCCAGCAGCCCCCACTCCTACAACAGGGGGCGGGAGACCCAGTACTTC.